This T cell receptor beta chain came from a study of shared clonotypes between healthy human individuals. The CDR3 totals 14 residues. CDR1 is SGHVS and CDR2 is FNYEAQ in the germline V gene. Trimming removed 3 bases from V and 7 bases from J, with 10 bases in between. Each subset's genomic DNA was shared equally among a number of immunoSEQ plates. Per the study methods: Sequence data from immunoSEQ were junction-only and lacked quality scores; consequently, filtering differed. TCRdb's copy holds only in-frame clones and misses some; the assay was immunoSEQ multiplex PCR. V and J calls and clone size follow that table, whereas D and trimming were derived from the DNA. The sample carries roughly 680,000 clones, 55% to 80% recorded once.

Sequenced input: memory CD4+ T cells sorted from blood. The subset was: CD45RA-negative fraction. The chain has TRBV7-6 and TRBJ1-6; D unresolved. The receptor was isolated from a young woman in good health. The chain's CDR3 is CASSLERENSPLHF. The DNA of the CDR3 is TGTGCCAGCAGCTTGGAACGAGAGAATTCACCCCTCCACTTT.